Described below is a single TCR beta chain sequence and its context. Antigen unknown. The data are from a study of cytomegalovirus exposure and HLA in healthy donors. Study outcomes and limitations: As a later analysis revealed, the rate of TCR association differed by HLA locus, with DRB1 most and HLA-C fewest. In a later analysis, TCR beta V- and J-gene trimming showed a link to a missense DCLRE1C variant. Accurate prediction of HLA-A and HLA-B alleles (for most subjects) was reportedly achieved from TCR beta sequences. The number of N-insertions in an Asian-associated ancestry cluster was reportedly below the approximately 700-donor mean in a later analysis.

Germline loops: CDR1 SGHDT, CDR2 YYEEEE. Trimming took 5 bases from V and 0 from J, leaving 12 bases between them. CDR3 length: 15 residues. With 60 Vbeta and 13 Jbeta primers, the PCR was carried out. Assay used: immunoSEQ multiplex PCR; TCRdb lists only in-frame clones, some missing. This sample contains fewer than 85,000 clones. Sequencing was carried out using PBMCs. The TCR sequence derives from a middle-aged man in good health and CMV-seropositive. The V gene is TRBV5-6, the J gene TRBJ1-3, with D perhaps TRBD1 (6 bases). CDR3 loop: CASSSGQHSGNTIYF. The CDR3 DNA reads TGTGCCAGCAGTTCTGGACAGCACTCTGGAAACACCATATATTTT.